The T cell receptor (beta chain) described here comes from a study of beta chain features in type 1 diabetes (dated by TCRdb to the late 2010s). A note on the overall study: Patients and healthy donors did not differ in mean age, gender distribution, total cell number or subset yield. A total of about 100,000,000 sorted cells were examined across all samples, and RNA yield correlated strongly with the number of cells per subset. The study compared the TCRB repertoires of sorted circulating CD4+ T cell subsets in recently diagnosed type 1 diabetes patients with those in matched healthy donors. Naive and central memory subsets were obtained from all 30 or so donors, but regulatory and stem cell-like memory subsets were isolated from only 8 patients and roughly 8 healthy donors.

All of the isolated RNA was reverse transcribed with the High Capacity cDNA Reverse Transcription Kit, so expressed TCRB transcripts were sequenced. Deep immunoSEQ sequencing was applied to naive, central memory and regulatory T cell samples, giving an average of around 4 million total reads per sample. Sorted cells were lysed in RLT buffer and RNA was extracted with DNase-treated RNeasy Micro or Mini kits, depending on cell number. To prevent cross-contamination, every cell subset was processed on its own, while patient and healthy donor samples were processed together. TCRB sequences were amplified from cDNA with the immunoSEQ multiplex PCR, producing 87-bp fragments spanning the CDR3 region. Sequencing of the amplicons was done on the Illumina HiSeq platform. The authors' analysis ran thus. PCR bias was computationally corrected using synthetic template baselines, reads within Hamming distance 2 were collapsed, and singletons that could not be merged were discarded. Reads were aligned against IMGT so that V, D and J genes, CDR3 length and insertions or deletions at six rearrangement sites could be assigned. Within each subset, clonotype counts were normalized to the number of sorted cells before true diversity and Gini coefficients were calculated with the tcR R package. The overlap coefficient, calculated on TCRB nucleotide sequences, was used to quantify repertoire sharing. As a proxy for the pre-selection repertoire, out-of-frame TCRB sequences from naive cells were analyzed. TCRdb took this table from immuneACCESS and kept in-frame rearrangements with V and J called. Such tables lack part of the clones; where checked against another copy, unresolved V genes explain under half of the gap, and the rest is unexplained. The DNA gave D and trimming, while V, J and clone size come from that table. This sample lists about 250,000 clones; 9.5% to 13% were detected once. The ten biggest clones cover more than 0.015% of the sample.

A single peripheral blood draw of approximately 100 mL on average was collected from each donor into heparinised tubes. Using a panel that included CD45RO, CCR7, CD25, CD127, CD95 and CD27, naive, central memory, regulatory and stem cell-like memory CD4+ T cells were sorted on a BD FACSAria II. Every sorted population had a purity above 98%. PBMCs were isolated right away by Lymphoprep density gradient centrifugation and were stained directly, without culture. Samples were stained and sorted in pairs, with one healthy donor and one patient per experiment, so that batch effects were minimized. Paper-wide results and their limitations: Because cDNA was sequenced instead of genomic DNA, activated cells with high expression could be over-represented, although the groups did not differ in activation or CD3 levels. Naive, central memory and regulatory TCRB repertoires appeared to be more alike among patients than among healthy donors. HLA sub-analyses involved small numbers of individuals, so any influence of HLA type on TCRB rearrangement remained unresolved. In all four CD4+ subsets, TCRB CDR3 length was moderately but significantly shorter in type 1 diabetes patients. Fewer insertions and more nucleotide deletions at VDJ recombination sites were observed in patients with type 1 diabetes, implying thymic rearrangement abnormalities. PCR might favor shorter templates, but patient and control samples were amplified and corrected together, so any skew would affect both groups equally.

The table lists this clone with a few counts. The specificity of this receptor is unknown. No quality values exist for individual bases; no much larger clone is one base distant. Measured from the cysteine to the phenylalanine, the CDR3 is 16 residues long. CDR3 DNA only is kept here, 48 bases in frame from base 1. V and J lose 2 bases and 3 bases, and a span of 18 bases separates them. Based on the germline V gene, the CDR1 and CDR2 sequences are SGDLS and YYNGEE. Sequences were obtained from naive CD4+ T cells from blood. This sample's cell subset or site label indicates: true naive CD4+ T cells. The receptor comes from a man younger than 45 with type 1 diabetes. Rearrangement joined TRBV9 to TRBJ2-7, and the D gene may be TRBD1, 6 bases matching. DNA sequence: TGTGCCAGCAGCGTGGCCCCGACCGGGACAAGCTACGAGCAGTACTTC. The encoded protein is CASSVAPTGTSYEQYF.